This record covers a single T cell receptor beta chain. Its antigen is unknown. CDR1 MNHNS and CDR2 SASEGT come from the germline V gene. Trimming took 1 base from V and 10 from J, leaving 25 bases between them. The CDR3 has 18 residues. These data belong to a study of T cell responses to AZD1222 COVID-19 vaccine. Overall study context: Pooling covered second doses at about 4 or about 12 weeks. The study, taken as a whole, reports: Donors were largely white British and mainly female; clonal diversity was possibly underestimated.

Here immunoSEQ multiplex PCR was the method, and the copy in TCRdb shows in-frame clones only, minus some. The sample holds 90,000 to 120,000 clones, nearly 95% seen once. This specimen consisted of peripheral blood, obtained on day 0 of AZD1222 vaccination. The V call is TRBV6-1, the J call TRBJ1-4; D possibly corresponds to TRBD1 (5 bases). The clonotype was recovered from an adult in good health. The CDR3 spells CASSEVFRGWSSDGKLFF. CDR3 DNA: TGTGCCAGCAGTGAAGTCTTTCGGGGGTGGAGTTCAGACGGAAAACTGTTTTTT.